Listed here are 12 T cell receptor beta chains from one sample, sequenced in a study of blood T cell repertoires in COVID-19. The assay was immunoSEQ multiplex PCR, and TCRdb's table has in-frame clones only and misses some. The sample holds approximately 200,000 clones, around 85% seen once. The specimen sequenced was peripheral blood. The receptors stem from a person aged 65-85 years with COVID-19, enrolled during active disease.

The V and J genes are TRBV5-4 and TRBJ2-7, with 9 bases identical to TRBD1. With 2 bases clipped from V and 5 bases from J, the junction kept 8 bases outside the gene matches. The CDR3 runs 15 residues. CDR1 is SGHNT and CDR2 is YYREEE in the germline V gene (reference sequence). The CDR3, as DNA: TGTGCCAGCAGCTTCCCCACAGGGGGCCGGGACGAGCAGTACTTC. This gives the protein CASSFPTGGRDEQYF.

The chain has TRBV3-1 (or the pseudogene TRBV3-2) and TRBJ2-3; D might be TRBD2 (6 bases). V lost 2 bases, J lost 4 bases, and 10 bases lay in between. The CDR3 totals 14 residues. Germline CDR1 LGHDT, CDR2 YNNKEL (reference sequence). CDR3: CASSQRLESDTQYF. CDR3 coding DNA: TGTGCCAGCAGCCAACGACTAGAATCAGATACGCAGTATTTT.

The rearrangement joins TRBV7-2 to TRBJ2-3; D uncertain. V lost 5 bases and J lost 6, with 9 bases in between. The CDR3 contains 12 residues. Germline V gene sequence: CDR1 SGHTA, CDR2 FQGNSA. The CDR3 protein is CASSPVVDTQYF. The CDR3 nucleotides read TGTGCCAGCAGCCCGGTGGTGGATACGCAGTATTTT.

J is TRBJ1-4 and V is TRBV27; D might be TRBD1 (5 bases). Trimming took 6 bases from V and 7 from J, leaving 15 bases between them. Germline V gene lookup returns CDR1 MNHEY and CDR2 SMNVEV (reference sequence). This CDR3 spans 14 amino acids. CDR3 region: CASSRLGGGEKLFF. CDR3 DNA: TGTGCCAGCAGCCGCCTGGGGGGAGGTGAAAAACTGTTTTTT.

This chain connects TRBV9 to TRBJ1-6; TRBD1 matches 7 bases. CDR1 and CDR2 (germline): SGDLS, YYNGEE. The CDR3 length is 15 residues. V was pared by 1 base and J by 8 bases, with 6 bases of the junction left unmatched. The CDR3 loop is CASSVWGTEDSPLHF. The CDR3 bases are TGTGCCAGCAGCGTATGGGGGACAGAAGATTCACCCCTCCACTTT.

This clone has just one count. The chain combines TRBV27 with TRBJ2-5; 9 nucleotides match TRBD1. Germline loops: CDR1 MNHEY, CDR2 SMNVEV (reference sequence). The V and J ends lost 6 bases and 7 bases, in that order; junction bases with no gene match: 6. The CDR3 is made up of 13 amino acids. CDR3 sequence: CASRGTGRATQYF. Written as DNA, the CDR3 is TGTGCCAGCAGGGGGACAGGGCGGGCGACCCAGTACTTC.

This clone was found once. The CDR3 sequence: CASSGGTAVPGNTIYF. The DNA of the CDR3 is TGTGCCAGCAGCGGGGGGACAGCCGTCCCTGGAAACACCATATATTTT. The V call is TRBV5-4, the J call TRBJ1-3, with 7 bases matching TRBD1. This CDR3 spans 16 amino acids. J gave up 2 bases and V 4 bases, and 9 bases lay outside the gene matches. Germline-derived CDR1 and CDR2 are SGHNT and YYREEE (reference sequence).

This chain links TRBV2 with TRBJ2-5, with D possibly TRBD2 on 5 matching bases. CDR1 SNHLY and CDR2 FYNNEI come from the germline V gene. V dropped 6 bases and J dropped 5 bases, with 16 bases sitting between them. The CDR3 is made up of 14 amino acids. CDR3 DNA: TGTGCCAGCAGGAGGGTCCTAATAGGGGAGACCCAGTACTTC. It is translated as CASRRVLIGETQYF.

This rearrangement joins TRBV11-2 to TRBJ1-5; 7 positions agree with TRBD1. Germline CDR1 is SGHAT and CDR2 is FQNNGV. Trimming took 4 bases from V and 2 from J; bases not matched to a gene: 2. The CDR3 covers 14 residues. DNA for the CDR3: TGTGCCAGCAGCTGGGGGACAGGCAATCAGCCCCAGCATTTT. It encodes CASSWGTGNQPQHF.

The V gene is TRBV4-1, the J gene TRBJ2-7, with D tentatively TRBD1 (6 bases). CDR1 and CDR2 (germline): MGHRA, YSYEKL. This CDR3 contains 15 residues. V was trimmed by 4 bases and J by 5 bases, leaving 18 bases between them. This chain's CDR3 is CASSLEQGRSNEQYF. CDR3 in DNA: TGCGCCAGCAGCCTAGAACAGGGAAGATCCAACGAGCAGTACTTC.

The chain couples TRBV19 to TRBJ2-3; TRBD2 agrees at 10 bases. CDR3 length equals 15 residues. The J segment lost 0 bases and the V segment lost 7 bases, leaving 4 bases of the junction unmatched. CDR1 is LNHDA, CDR2 SQIVND, per germline (reference sequence). The CDR3 sequence is CASNTAGGSTDTQYF. The CDR3 coding sequence is TGTGCCAGTAATACAGCGGGAGGGAGCACAGATACGCAGTATTTT.

This chain links TRBV19 with TRBJ2-7; D perhaps matches TRBD2 (5 bases). V was cut by 5 bases and J by 6 bases, with 11 bases left in between. Germline lookup yields CDR1 LNHDA and CDR2 SQIVND (reference sequence). CDR3 size: 12 residues. The chain's CDR3 is CASSPPRGEQYF. The DNA of the CDR3 is TGTGCCAGTAGTCCCCCCCGGGGCGAGCAGTACTTC.